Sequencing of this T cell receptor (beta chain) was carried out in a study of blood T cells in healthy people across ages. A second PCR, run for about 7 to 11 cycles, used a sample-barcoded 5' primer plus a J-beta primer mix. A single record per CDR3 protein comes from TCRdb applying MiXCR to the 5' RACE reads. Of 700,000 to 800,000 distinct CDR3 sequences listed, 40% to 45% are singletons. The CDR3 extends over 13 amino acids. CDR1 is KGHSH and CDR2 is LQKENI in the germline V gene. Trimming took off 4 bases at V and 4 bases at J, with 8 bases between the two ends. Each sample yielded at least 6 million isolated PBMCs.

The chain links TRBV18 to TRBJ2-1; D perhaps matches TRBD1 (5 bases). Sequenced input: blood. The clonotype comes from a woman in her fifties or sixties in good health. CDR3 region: CASSQTVYNEQFF. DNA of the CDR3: TGTGCCAGCTCACAGACAGTTTACAATGAGCAGTTCTTC.